The 17 T cell receptor beta chains listed next were all sequenced from one sample in a study of CD8 T cells in ankylosing spondylitis. Study-level points and caveats: Seemingly characteristic of ankylosing spondylitis blood was a TCR beta motif consisting of under 10 highly homologous variants.

Antigens of these TCRs are unknown. TCRdb passed the 5' RACE reads through MiXCR, listing each CDR3 protein once. The data hold some 240,000 distinct CDR3 sequences, with approximately 7.4% observed a single time. The sequenced sample was blood, either unsorted or a sorted T cell fraction (not recorded which). These receptors were obtained from a male donor with ankylosing spondylitis.

This clonotype was seen repeatedly, ten times or more. The chain carries TRBV27 and TRBJ2-7; no clear D. CDR3 length: 14 residues. Trimming took off 3 bases at V and 3 bases at J, with 12 bases between the two ends. The V gene's germline CDR1 is MNHEY and CDR2 SMNVEV (reference sequence). The CDR3 DNA reads as TGTGCCAGCAGTTTGATGGTCCGCGGCTACGAGCAGTACTTC. Translation: CASSLMVRGYEQYF.

The rearrangement links TRBV5-5 to TRBJ2-2; the match to TRBD1 covers 10 bases. V shed 3 bases and J 3 bases; nucleotides not matched to a gene: 2. CDR1 and CDR2 (germline): SGHKS, YYEKEE (reference sequence). The CDR3 consists of 15 residues. The CDR3 coding sequence is TGTGCCAGCAGCTACGGGACAGGGGACACCGGGGAGCTGTTTTTT. This sequence encodes CASSYGTGDTGELFF.

This clonotype was seen at least ten times. This chain uses TRBV7-2 with TRBJ1-2; TRBD1 might be the D (6 bases). Germline values: CDR1 SGHTA, CDR2 FQGNSA. The CDR3 consists of 16 residues. V shed 4 bases and J shed 0 bases, with 15 bases lying between them. In nucleotides, the CDR3 is TGTGCCAGCAGCTCAACGGACAGTTGGGCTAACTATGGCTACACCTTC. Translation: CASSSTDSWANYGYTF.

This chain connects TRBV5-1 to TRBJ1-6; tentative D call: TRBD1 (5 bases). CDR1 SGHRS and CDR2 YFSETQ come from the germline V gene. V dropped 0 bases and J dropped 5 bases, with 18 bases sitting between them. This CDR3 is 18 amino acids long. CDR3 coding DNA: TGCGCCAGCAGCTTGGCCTCCGGAGTGGGACGGCATAATTCACCCCTCCACTTT. It is translated as CASSLASGVGRHNSPLHF.

This clonotype was observed at least ten times. The J gene is TRBJ2-3, the V gene TRBV27; TRBD2 is a possible D gene (5 bases). Deletions cut 1 base from V and 0 bases from J, with 11 bases between. The CDR3 is 16 residues long. Germline CDR1 and CDR2: MNHEY and SMNVEV (reference sequence). The CDR3 region is CASSLWASPSTDTQYF. The CDR3 DNA reads TGTGCCAGCAGTTTATGGGCTAGCCCTAGCACAGATACGCAGTATTTT.

This clonotype was picked up many times. The chain is built from TRBV7-9 and TRBJ1-5; D is ambiguous. The V end was cut by 7 bases, the J end by 2 bases, with 9 bases between. The CDR3 is 13 residues long. The germline CDR1 and CDR2 sequences are SEHNR and FQNEAQ (reference sequence). The CDR3 nucleotides read TGTGCCAGCAACCTTGGGCGCAATCAGCCCCAGCATTTT. Translating gives CASNLGRNQPQHF.

Many counts were recorded for this clonotype. The chain carries TRBV7-2 and TRBJ1-6; 10 nucleotides agree with TRBD1. This CDR3 is 16 amino acids long. Looked up from germline, CDR1 is SGHTA and CDR2 is FQGNSA. The ends lost 5 bases at V and 5 bases at J; junction bases unmatched: 6. CDR3 sequence (DNA): TGTGCCAGCAGCCCGGTCGGGACAGGGGATAATTCACCCCTCCACTTT. Protein sequence: CASSPVGTGDNSPLHF. The full variable domain, its missing parts supplied by reference TRBV7-2 and TRBJ1-6, is GAGVSQSPSNKVTEKGKDVELRCDPISGHTALYWYRQSLGQGLEFLIYFQGNSAPDKSGLPSDRFSAERTGGSVSTLTIQRTQQEDSAVYLCASSPVGTGDNSPLHFGNGTRLTVT.

The sample holds a few counts of this clonotype. The chain uses TRBV30 and TRBJ2-7, with D perhaps TRBD2 (6 bases). CDR1 is GTSNPN and CDR2 is SVGIG in the germline V gene (reference sequence). V gave up 3 bases and J gave up 2 bases, with 17 bases separating them. This CDR3 region has 15 residues. The CDR3 loop is CAWSGGTGYPYEQYF. The CDR3 DNA reads TGTGCCTGGAGCGGGGGAACAGGATACCCCTACGAGCAGTACTTC.

This clonotype was seen ten or more times. J is TRBJ2-7 and V is TRBV6-1, with D hard to call. The CDR3 runs to 15 residues. Germline-derived CDR1 and CDR2 are MNHNS and SASEGT. Trimming pared 3 bases from V and 2 bases from J, leaving 14 bases between. The CDR3 sequence is CASSEPRGIPYEQYF. In DNA form, the CDR3 reads TGTGCCAGCAGTGAGCCTCGCGGCATACCCTACGAGCAGTACTTC.

This clonotype was counted ten times or more. The chain links TRBV20-1 to TRBJ2-1; the match to TRBD2 covers 9 bases. CDR1 is DFQATT, CDR2 SNEGSKA, per germline (reference sequence). The CDR3 extends over 15 amino acids. After removal of 0 bases from V and 7 bases from J, the junction contained 7 bases not matched to a gene. The CDR3 bases are TGCAGTGCTAGAGATTTCAGCGGGAGGTTAAATGAGCAGTTCTTC. The encoded protein is CSARDFSGRLNEQFF.

The chain joins TRBV5-7 to TRBJ2-7, with D maybe TRBD1 (6 bases). TRBV5-7 carries the ORF label, with uncertain function. The CDR3 covers 14 residues. V lost 5 bases and J lost 0, with 12 bases in between. Here the CDR3 DNA reads TGTGCCAGCAGACTACAGGGAAACTCCTACGAGCAGTACTTC. It translates to CASRLQGNSYEQYF.

At least ten counts were recorded for this clonotype. The chain has TRBV13 and TRBJ2-7; TRBD2 matches 8 bases. V shed 0 bases, J shed 5 bases, and the junction held 6 bases outside the gene matches. This CDR3 is built from 15 residues. Germline V gene lookup returns CDR1 PRHDT and CDR2 FYEKMQ (reference sequence). The CDR3: CASSLGRGGVHEQYF. The CDR3 coding sequence is TGTGCCAGCAGCTTAGGCCGGGGGGGTGTCCACGAGCAGTACTTC.

This clonotype was counted a few times. V gene TRBV12-3 or TRBV12-4 combines with J gene TRBJ2-7; 7 bases agree with TRBD1. CDR3 size: 14 residues. V lost 5 bases to trimming and J lost 3 bases; unmatched junction nucleotides: 7. CDR3 sequence (DNA): TGTGCCAGCAGTGGGGGACAGACCCACTACGAGCAGTACTTC. Its protein is CASSGGQTHYEQYF.

The V call is TRBV10-2, the J call TRBJ2-6, with a possible D match to TRBD1 (5 bases). The V and J ends lost 8 bases and 2 bases respectively, with 10 bases between them. Looked up from germline, CDR1 is WSHSY and CDR2 is SAAADI. This CDR3 is 14 amino acids long. CDR3 bases: TGCGCCAGCCAGGGCGAAGCTGGGGCCAACGTCCTGACTTTC. Protein product: CASQGEAGANVLTF.

This clonotype has at least ten counts. The chain couples TRBV27 to TRBJ2-7, with TRBD1 matching 8 bases. V trimming: 5 bases; J trimming: 5 bases; junction bases outside the gene matches: 11. The CDR3 runs to 15 residues. The V gene's germline CDR1 is MNHEY and CDR2 SMNVEV (reference sequence). CDR3 amino acids: CASSPLDRAGNEQYF. CDR3 sequence (DNA): TGTGCCAGCAGTCCCCTGGACAGGGCGGGAAACGAGCAGTACTTC.

In its sample, this clonotype was seen many times. This CDR3 reads CASSLTGGKMDTEAFF. In DNA, the CDR3 is TGTGCCAGCAGTCTTACAGGGGGCAAGATGGATACTGAAGCTTTCTTT. The chain is built from TRBV7-3 and TRBJ1-1; the match to TRBD1 covers 9 bases. The CDR3 contains 16 residues. V shed 6 bases, J shed 5 bases, and the junction held 13 bases outside the gene matches. Germline CDR1 SGHTA, CDR2 FQGTGA.

In its sample, this clonotype was seen many times. The chain combines TRBV25-1 with TRBJ2-7; possible D gene TRBD2, 5 bases. From germline, CDR1 is MGHDK and CDR2 SYGVNS. V dropped 7 bases and J dropped 0 bases, with 10 bases sitting between them. This CDR3 region has 13 residues. The CDR3 spells CASKGDYSYEQYF. The CDR3 nucleotides are TGTGCCAGCAAAGGCGACTACTCCTACGAGCAGTACTTC.